This is a list of T cell receptor beta chains from one sample in a study of T-cell memory formation after mild COVID-19. TCRdb called the 5' RACE reads again in MiXCR, with one record for every CDR3 protein. This sample has 250,000 to 350,000 distinct CDR3 sequences, with around 15% found just once. Sequences were obtained from PBMCs or a T cell subset sorted from them (not recorded which). The receptor set was obtained from a man younger than 35 who had mild COVID-19 (a few samples of this study predate the infection). Cell type and time point are not known. Each CDR3 is given with its conserved first and last residue. D genes are given only for firm matches. The listing skips clone size in some rows; elsewhere it reads once, few, many or a size class.

J: TRBJ2-3
size: few
D: TRBD1
V: TRBV6-5
length: 15
DNA: TGTGCCAGCAGTTATTCCCGACAGGGGGGAGATACGCAGTATTTT
CDR3: CASSYSRQGGDTQYF

J: TRBJ1-4
size: .
D: TRBD1
V: TRBV5-1
length: 16
DNA: TGCGCCAGCAGCGACCGGGACAGGTCTTTTAATGAAAAACTGTTTTTT
CDR3: CASSDRDRSFNEKLFF

J: TRBJ1-1
size: .
D: .
V: TRBV5-1
length: 13
DNA: TGCGCCAGCAGCTTTAACAGTAACACTGAAGCTTTCTTT
CDR3: CASSFNSNTEAFF

J: TRBJ2-3
size: .
D: .
V: TRBV29-1
length: 15
DNA: TGCAGCGTCGAAACCCCCGGGGGGCAGGAAGATACGCAGTATTTT
CDR3: CSVETPGGQEDTQYF

J: TRBJ2-2
size: .
D: .
V: TRBV9
length: 16
DNA: TGTGCCAGCAGCCCCCAGTCCCAGGCGAACACCGGGGAGCTGTTTTTT
CDR3: CASSPQSQANTGELFF

J: TRBJ1-5
size: .
D: TRBD1
V: TRBV5-4
length: 14
DNA: TGTGCCAGCAGCGTCCAGGGGGGGAATCAGCCCCAGCATTTT
CDR3: CASSVQGGNQPQHF

J: TRBJ1-2
size: .
D: .
V: TRBV12-3/TRBV12-4
length: 15
DNA: TGTGCCAGCAGTTTTTTCCGGCGGACAGACTATGGCTACACCTTC
CDR3: CASSFFRRTDYGYTF

J: TRBJ2-3
size: few
D: .
V: TRBV6-2/TRBV6-3
length: 10
DNA: TGTGCCAGCAAGGGAGATACGCAGTATTTT
CDR3: CASKGDTQYF

J: TRBJ2-1
size: .
D: TRBD2
V: TRBV7-2
length: 15
DNA: TGTGCCACCATCCGGGGGGGGTTATTTCGCCATGAGCAGTTCTTC
CDR3: CATIRGGLFRHEQFF

J: TRBJ1-1
size: .
D: .
V: TRBV28
length: 13
DNA: TGTGCCAGCAGCATAGACAGGAACACTGAAGCTTTCTTT
CDR3: CASSIDRNTEAFF

J: TRBJ2-5
size: .
D: TRBD2
V: TRBV15
length: 16
DNA: TGTGCCACCAGCGGGCATAGCGGGGGGGCCTCAGAGACCCAGTACTTC
CDR3: CATSGHSGGASETQYF

J: TRBJ2-2
size: few
D: TRBD2
V: TRBV6-1
length: 16
DNA: TGTGCCAGCAGTCACGGACTAGCGGAGTACACCGGGGAGCTGTTTTTT
CDR3: CASSHGLAEYTGELFF

J: TRBJ2-2
size: .
D: TRBD2
V: TRBV7-2
length: 20
DNA: TGTGCCAGCAGCTCTCCCTCCCCCTTAGCGGGGGGGCGCGGCACCGGGGAGCTGTTTTTT
CDR3: CASSSPSPLAGGRGTGELFF

J: TRBJ2-1
size: few
D: TRBD1
V: TRBV9
length: 16
DNA: TGTGCCAGCAGCGATAACCGGGACAGGGCCCTGTATGAGCAGTTCTTC
CDR3: CASSDNRDRALYEQFF

J: TRBJ2-3
size: .
D: .
V: TRBV19
length: 15
DNA: TGTGCCAGTAGTATTTATCCGAGGGGCACAGATACGCAGTATTTT
CDR3: CASSIYPRGTDTQYF

J: TRBJ2-2
size: .
D: .
V: TRBV4-1
length: 17
DNA: TGCGCCAGCAGCCAAGGCGACCCCAGGGGATGGACCGGGGAGCTGTTTTTT
CDR3: CASSQGDPRGWTGELFF

J: TRBJ1-5
size: .
D: .
V: TRBV2
length: 13
DNA: TGTGCCAGCGAGGGGGGCCTTTTGGGGCCCCAGCATTTT
CDR3: CASEGGLLGPQHF

J: TRBJ2-2
size: few
D: .
V: TRBV5-1
length: 13
DNA: TGCGCCAGCAGCTTGTTCACCGGCGGGGAGCTGTTTTTT
CDR3: CASSLFTGGELFF

J: TRBJ2-3
size: .
D: TRBD1
V: TRBV7-2
length: 15
DNA: TGTGCCAGCAGCTTAGACGGGACAGGGTCAGATACGCAGTATTTT
CDR3: CASSLDGTGSDTQYF

J: TRBJ1-2
size: .
D: TRBD1
V: TRBV15
length: 14
DNA: TGTGCCACCAGCCCTCGACAGGGCGGCTATGGCTACACCTTC
CDR3: CATSPRQGGYGYTF

J: TRBJ2-3
size: .
D: TRBD2
V: TRBV6-5
length: 15
DNA: TGTGCCAGCAGTTATAGCGGGGCTAGCACAGATACGCAGTATTTT
CDR3: CASSYSGASTDTQYF

J: TRBJ2-2
size: few
D: .
V: TRBV20-1
length: 13
DNA: TGCAGTGCTGATAACAGGGACGGCGGGGAGCTGTTTTTT
CDR3: CSADNRDGGELFF

J: TRBJ2-5
size: .
D: TRBD1
V: TRBV19
length: 13
DNA: TGTGCCAGTAGTACAACAGGGGGGGAGACCCAGTACTTC
CDR3: CASSTTGGETQYF

J: TRBJ2-3
size: few
D: TRBD1
V: TRBV27
length: 13
DNA: TGTGCCAGCAGTTTAACAGGGGGCTTGACGCAGTATTTT
CDR3: CASSLTGGLTQYF